Listed here are 18 T cell receptor beta chains from one sample, sequenced in a study of cytomegalovirus exposure and HLA in healthy donors. Libraries were prepared by immunoSEQ multiplex PCR; TCRdb keeps only in-frame clonotypes and omits some of them. The sample yields 71,000 or so clones, 94% seen once. Sequencing was done on a sample of PBMCs. These receptors were obtained from a woman aged 18 to 35 in good health and CMV-seropositive.

The chain joins TRBV7-7 to TRBJ2-3; the D gene is possibly TRBD2 (6 bases). Trimming shortened V by 5 bases and J by 11 bases, and 23 bases separated the two germline ends. Germline CDR1 is SSHAT and CDR2 is FNYEAQ (reference sequence). The CDR3 spans 15 residues. The CDR3 spells CASSPGGTLGIGQYF. For the CDR3, the DNA is TGTGCCAGCAGCCCCGGCGGGACTCTCGGAATCGGGCAGTATTTT.

This clone has only one observation. V and J are TRBV2 and TRBJ1-1; 8 bases fit TRBD1. Germline CDR1 SNHLY, CDR2 FYNNEI. Losses at the gene ends were 6 bases for V and 8 bases for J; bases not matched to a gene: 8. The CDR3 consists of 13 residues. DNA for the CDR3: TGTGCCAGCAGGGGACAGGATAGTTCGGAAGCTTTCTTT. The encoded protein is CASRGQDSSEAFF.

The chain uses TRBV7-9 and TRBJ2-1; D remains unclear. V lost 1 base and J lost 2, with 6 bases in between. CDR1 is SEHNR and CDR2 is FQNEAQ in the germline V gene (reference sequence). The CDR3 length is 14 residues. CDR3 region: CASSLDAAYNEQFF. The CDR3 bases are TGTGCCAGCAGCTTAGATGCAGCCTACAATGAGCAGTTCTTC.

The chain has TRBV21-1 and TRBJ2-2; TRBD2 is the table's D call and was not checked against the DNA. TRBV21-1 is flagged as a pseudogene. The CDR3 totals 20 residues. The CDR3 region has the DNA TGTGCCAGCAGCAATGCCTCTGGGACTAGCGGGACTTTAAACACCGGGGAGCTGTTTTTT. This codes for CASSNASGTSGTLNTGELFF.

V and J are TRBV9 and TRBJ1-1; 10 bases map to TRBD1. The CDR3 has 17 amino acids. Germline V gene lookup returns CDR1 SGDLS and CDR2 YYNGEE. The J segment lost 0 bases and the V segment lost 4 bases, leaving 9 bases of the junction unmatched. CDR3 residues: CASSLGQGGLMNTEAFF. The DNA for the CDR3 is TGTGCCAGCAGCCTCGGACAGGGGGGGTTGATGAACACTGAAGCTTTCTTT.

The CDR3 DNA sequence: TGTGCCAGCAGGACCGGGACTAGCGTCTACGAGCAGTACTTC. It translates to CASRTGTSVYEQYF. V gene TRBV6-1 combines with J gene TRBJ2-7, with 10 positions matching TRBD2. Germline V gives CDR1 MNHNS, CDR2 SASEGT. The CDR3 spans 14 residues. Losses at the gene ends were 6 bases for V and 3 bases for J; bases not matched to a gene: 5.

V and J are TRBV28 and TRBJ1-2, with D unresolved. CDR3 length equals 11 residues. Trimming took 5 bases from V and 2 from J, leaving 3 bases between them. The germline CDR1 and CDR2 sequences are MDHEN and SYDVKM. This chain's CDR3 is CASSQNYGYTF. In nucleotides, the CDR3 is TGTGCCAGCAGTCAAAACTATGGCTACACCTTC.

The V and J genes are TRBV28 and TRBJ2-5, with no clear D. The CDR3 has 12 residues. Germline V CDR1 and CDR2: MDHEN, SYDVKM. V was shortened by 7 bases and J by 0 bases, with 6 bases between the two germline ends. The CDR3 DNA is TGTGCCAGCAATACTTACCAAGAGACCCAGTACTTC. It yields the protein CASNTYQETQYF.

V and J are TRBV6-1 and TRBJ2-7; D not certain. The V end lost 7 bases, the J end lost 0 bases, and 4 bases lay between the germline ends. From germline, CDR1 is MNHNS and CDR2 SASEGT. The CDR3 extends over 11 amino acids. DNA of the CDR3: TGTGCCAGCACCCACTCCTACGAGCAGTACTTC. It codes for CASTHSYEQYF.

CDR3 DNA sequence: TGTGCCAGCAGCTTCCAGGGTGACCAGCCCCAGCATTTT. Translated, it gives CASSFQGDQPQHF. This chain connects TRBV7-8 to TRBJ1-5, with a possible D match to TRBD1 (5 bases). The ends were cut back, 3 bases at V and 7 bases at J, with 10 bases in the middle. This CDR3 region has 13 residues. CDR1 and CDR2 (germline): SGHVS, FQNEAQ.

This chain uses TRBV27 with TRBJ2-4; the D is unclear. V was pared by 2 bases and J by 7 bases, with 9 bases between. The germline V gene has CDR1 MNHEY and CDR2 SMNVEV (reference sequence). CDR3 length: 13 residues. CDR3 coding DNA: TGTGCCAGCAGTTTAGGGCACAATAACATTCAGTACTTC. It encodes CASSLGHNNIQYF.

This clone was detected once. The rearrangement uses TRBV5-4 and TRBJ1-4; the match to TRBD1 covers 9 bases. After removal of 0 bases from V and 8 bases from J, the junction contained 2 bases not matched to a gene. The CDR3 is 14 residues long. Germline lookup yields CDR1 SGHNT and CDR2 YYREEE (reference sequence). The CDR3 protein is CASSLGTGEEKLFF. In DNA, the CDR3 is TGTGCCAGCAGCTTGGGGACAGGGGAGGAAAAACTGTTTTTT.

This clone was seen only once. The V and J genes are TRBV2 and TRBJ1-6; D not certain. Germline V gene sequence: CDR1 SNHLY, CDR2 FYNNEI. The CDR3 loop spans 15 amino acids. V was pared by 3 bases and J by 1 base, with 7 bases between. The CDR3 coding sequence is TGTGCCAGCAGTGAGACGGGATCCTATAATTCACCCCTCCACTTT. It translates to CASSETGSYNSPLHF. Drawing the rest from reference TRBV2 and TRBJ1-6, the complete variable domain is EPEVTQTPSHQVTQMGQEVILRCVPISNHLYFYWYRQILGQKVEFLVSFYNNEISEKSEIFDDQFSVERPDGSNFTLKIRSTKLEDSAMYFCASSETGSYNSPLHFGNGTRLTVT.

V usage is TRBV7-2 and J usage is TRBJ2-6, with D uncertain. Germline V CDR1 and CDR2: SGHTA, FQGNSA. The CDR3 is 14 residues long. The germline V and J ends were trimmed by 1 base and 2 bases, with 3 bases remaining between them. The CDR3 is CASSLGTGANVLTF. The CDR3 DNA is TGTGCCAGCAGCTTAGGTACTGGGGCCAACGTCCTGACTTTC.

The chain couples TRBV4-3 to TRBJ1-1; maybe TRBD1 (6 bases). Between the trimmed V and J ends, which lost 0 bases and 4 bases, there was a span of 12 bases. The V gene's germline CDR1 is LGHNA and CDR2 YSLEER. The CDR3 runs 15 residues. The CDR3 spells CASSQEQGVRTEAFF. DNA of the CDR3: TGCGCCAGCAGCCAAGAACAGGGTGTTCGCACTGAAGCTTTCTTT.

The rearrangement uses TRBV5-6 and TRBJ2-1, with TRBD1 identical over 9 bases. J was trimmed by 1 base and V by 4 bases; bases with no gene match: 6. The CDR3 spans 16 residues. The germline V gene has CDR1 SGHDT and CDR2 YYEEEE. The CDR3: CASSQLTGGSYNEQFF. The CDR3 region has the DNA TGTGCCAGCAGCCAACTGACAGGGGGATCCTACAATGAGCAGTTCTTC.

This chain uses TRBV29-1 with TRBJ2-4; a possible D gene is TRBD1 (6 bases). Trimming took 1 base from V and 13 from J, leaving 17 bases between them. The germline gives CDR1 SQVTM, CDR2 ANQGSEA. The CDR3 spans 13 residues. Here the CDR3 DNA reads TGCAGCGTTGAAGTAGGAGACAGGACCGAACAGTACTTC. Protein product: CSVEVGDRTEQYF.

The chain joins TRBV19 to TRBJ1-5, with 8 bases identical to TRBD1. V was pared by 10 bases and J by 5 bases, with 7 bases of the junction left unmatched. Germline CDR1 and CDR2: LNHDA and SQIVND (reference sequence). The CDR3 has 13 residues. CDR3: CATGAGGYQPQHF. The CDR3 DNA is TGTGCCACCGGAGCAGGGGGCTATCAGCCCCAGCATTTT.